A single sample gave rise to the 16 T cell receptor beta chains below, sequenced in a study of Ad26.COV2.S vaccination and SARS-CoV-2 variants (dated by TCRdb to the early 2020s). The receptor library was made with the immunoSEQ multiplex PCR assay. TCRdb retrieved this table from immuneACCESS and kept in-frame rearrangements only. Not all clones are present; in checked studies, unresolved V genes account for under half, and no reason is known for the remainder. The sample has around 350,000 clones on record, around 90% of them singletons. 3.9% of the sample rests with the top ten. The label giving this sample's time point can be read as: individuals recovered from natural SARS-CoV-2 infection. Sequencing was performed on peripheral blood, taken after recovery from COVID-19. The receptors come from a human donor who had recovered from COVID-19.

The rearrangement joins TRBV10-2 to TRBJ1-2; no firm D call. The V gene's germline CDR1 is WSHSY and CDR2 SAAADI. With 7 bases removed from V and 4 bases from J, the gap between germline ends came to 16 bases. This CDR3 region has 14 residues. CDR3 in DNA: TGCGCCAGCAAGCGAGCTCTCGGCCCCTATGGCTACACCTTC. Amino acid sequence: CASKRALGPYGYTF.

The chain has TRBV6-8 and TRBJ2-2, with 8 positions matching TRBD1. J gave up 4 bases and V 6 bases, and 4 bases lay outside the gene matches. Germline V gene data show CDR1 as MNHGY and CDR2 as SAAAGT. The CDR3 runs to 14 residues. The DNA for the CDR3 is TGTGCCAGCAGAACAGGGGGGCCCACCGGGGAGCTGTTTTTT. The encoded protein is CASRTGGPTGELFF.

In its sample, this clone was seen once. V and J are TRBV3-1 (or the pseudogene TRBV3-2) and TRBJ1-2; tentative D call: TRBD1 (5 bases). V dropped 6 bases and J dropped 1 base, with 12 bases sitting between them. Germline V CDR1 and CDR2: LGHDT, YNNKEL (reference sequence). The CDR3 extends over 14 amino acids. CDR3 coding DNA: TGTGCCAGCAGGGACGGGACGGATAACTATGGCTACACCTTC. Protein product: CASRDGTDNYGYTF.

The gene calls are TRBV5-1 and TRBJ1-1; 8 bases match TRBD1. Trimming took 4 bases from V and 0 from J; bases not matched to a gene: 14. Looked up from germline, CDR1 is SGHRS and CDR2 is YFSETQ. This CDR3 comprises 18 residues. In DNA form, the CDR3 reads TGCGCCAGCAGCACACGACCCGGGACAGGCAACCTGAACACTGAAGCTTTCTTT. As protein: CASSTRPGTGNLNTEAFF.

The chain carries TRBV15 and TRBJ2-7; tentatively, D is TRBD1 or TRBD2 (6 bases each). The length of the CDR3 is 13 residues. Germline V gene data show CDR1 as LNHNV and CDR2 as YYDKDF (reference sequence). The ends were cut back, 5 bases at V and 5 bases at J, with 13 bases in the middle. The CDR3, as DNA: TGTGCCACCAGCGTGCGGGACAATCACGAGCAGTACTTC. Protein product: CATSVRDNHEQYF.

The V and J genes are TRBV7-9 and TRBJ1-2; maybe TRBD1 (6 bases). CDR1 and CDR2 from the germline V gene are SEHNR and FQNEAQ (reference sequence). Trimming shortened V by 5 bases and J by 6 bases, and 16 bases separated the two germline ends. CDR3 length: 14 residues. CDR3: CASSPRDTANGYTF. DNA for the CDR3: TGTGCCAGCAGCCCGAGGGACACGGCCAATGGCTACACCTTC.

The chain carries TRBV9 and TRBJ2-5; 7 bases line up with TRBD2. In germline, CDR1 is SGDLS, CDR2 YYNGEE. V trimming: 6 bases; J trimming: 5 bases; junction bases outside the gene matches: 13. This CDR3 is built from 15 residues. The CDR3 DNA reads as TGTGCCAGCAACCCGAGCGGGGTATCCGGGGAGACCCAGTACTTC. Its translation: CASNPSGVSGETQYF.

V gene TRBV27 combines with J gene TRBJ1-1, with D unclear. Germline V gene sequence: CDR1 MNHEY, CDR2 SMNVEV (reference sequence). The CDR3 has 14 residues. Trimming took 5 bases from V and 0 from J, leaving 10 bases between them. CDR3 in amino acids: CASSRRGMNTEAFF. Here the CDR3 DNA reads TGTGCCAGCAGTCGCCGGGGAATGAACACTGAAGCTTTCTTT.

As DNA, the CDR3 is TGTGCCAGCAGCTTAGTAACAGTCTACACCGGGGAGCTGTTTTTT. Protein: CASSLVTVYTGELFF. The chain links TRBV7-6 to TRBJ2-2; D remains ambiguous. Germline V gene lookup returns CDR1 SGHVS and CDR2 FNYEAQ. The V gene lost 1 base and the J gene lost 3 bases, with 9 bases spanning the gap. CDR3 length: 15 amino acids.

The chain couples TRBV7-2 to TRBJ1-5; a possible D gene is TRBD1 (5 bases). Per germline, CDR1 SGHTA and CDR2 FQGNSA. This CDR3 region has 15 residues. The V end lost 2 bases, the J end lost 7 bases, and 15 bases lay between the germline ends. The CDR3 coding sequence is TGTGCCAGCAGCTTAAACTCCGGGGGATGGCAGCCCCAGCATTTT. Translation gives CASSLNSGGWQPQHF. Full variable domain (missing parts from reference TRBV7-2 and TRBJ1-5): GAGVSQSPSNKVTEKGKDVELRCDPISGHTALYWYRQSLGQGLEFLIYFQGNSAPDKSGLPSDRFSAERTGGSVSTLTIQRTQQEDSAVYLCASSLNSGGWQPQHFGDGTRLSIL.

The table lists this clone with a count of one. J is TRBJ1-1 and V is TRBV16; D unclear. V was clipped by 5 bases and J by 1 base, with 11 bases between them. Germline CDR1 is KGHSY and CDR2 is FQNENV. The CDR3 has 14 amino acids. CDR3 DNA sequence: TGTGCCAGCAGCTGGGAGGCCTCGAACACTGAAGCTTTCTTT. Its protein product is CASSWEASNTEAFF.

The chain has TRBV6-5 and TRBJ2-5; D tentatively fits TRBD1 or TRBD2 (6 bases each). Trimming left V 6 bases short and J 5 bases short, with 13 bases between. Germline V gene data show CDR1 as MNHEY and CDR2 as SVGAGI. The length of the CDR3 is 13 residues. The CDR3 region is CASSPFGGETQYF. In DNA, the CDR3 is TGTGCCAGCAGCCCCTTCGGGGGCGAGACCCAGTACTTC.

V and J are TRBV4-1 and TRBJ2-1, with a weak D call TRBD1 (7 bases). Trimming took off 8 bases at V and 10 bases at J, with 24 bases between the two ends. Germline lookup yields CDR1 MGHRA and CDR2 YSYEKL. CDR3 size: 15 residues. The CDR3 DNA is TGCGCCAGCGCTCGCGGCCCAGGGGGGCTGGAGGAGCAGTTCTTC. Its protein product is CASARGPGGLEEQFF.

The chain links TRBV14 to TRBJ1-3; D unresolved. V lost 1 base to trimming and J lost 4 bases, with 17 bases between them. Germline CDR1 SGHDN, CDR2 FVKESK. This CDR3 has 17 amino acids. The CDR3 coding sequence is TGTGCCAGCAGCCAAGGTCCCCCACACTTACGCGGAAACACCATATATTTT. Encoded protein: CASSQGPPHLRGNTIYF.

The CDR3 region is CASSLGVVRTYEQYF. CDR3 nucleotide sequence: TGTGCCAGCAGTTTGGGGGTGGTAAGGACCTACGAGCAGTACTTC. The genes are TRBV6-6 and TRBJ2-7; possibly TRBD1 or TRBD2 for D (5 bases each). The germline CDR1 and CDR2 sequences are MNHNY and SVGAGI (reference sequence). There are 15 residues in the CDR3. Trimming stripped 4 bases from V and 2 bases from J, with 15 bases between.

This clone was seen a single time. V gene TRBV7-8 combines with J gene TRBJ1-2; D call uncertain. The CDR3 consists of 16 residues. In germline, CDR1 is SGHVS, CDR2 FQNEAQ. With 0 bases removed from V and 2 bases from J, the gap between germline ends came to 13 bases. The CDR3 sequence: CASSLAPRASNYGYTF. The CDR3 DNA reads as TGTGCCAGCAGCTTAGCCCCGCGGGCCAGCAACTATGGCTACACCTTC.